The next 3 T cell receptor beta chains were all read from a single sample in a study of blood T cell repertoires in COVID-19. Measured with immunoSEQ multiplex PCR; TCRdb has only the in-frame clones, and not every one. Counted here are about 200,000 clones, roughly 90% occurring once; the ten biggest clones make up 1.5% to 2%. Material for sequencing was peripheral blood. These receptors were collected from a man aged 18 to 29 with active or convalescent COVID-19.

V gene TRBV7-3 combines with J gene TRBJ1-1; TRBD1 aligns across 8 bases. The V segment lost 5 bases and the J segment 0 bases; nucleotides outside the gene matches: 5. The CDR3 is 15 amino acids. Germline values: CDR1 SGHTA, CDR2 FQGTGA. In DNA form, the CDR3 reads TGTGCCAGCAGCGACGGACAGGGCTTGAACACTGAAGCTTTCTTT. Amino acid sequence: CASSDGQGLNTEAFF.

The CDR3 DNA is TGTGCCAGCAGTGAAGGGACTACCGACTACAATGAGCAGTTCTTC. Protein product: CASSEGTTDYNEQFF. The gene calls are TRBV6-1 and TRBJ2-1, with D perhaps TRBD2 (6 bases). Germline lookup yields CDR1 MNHNS and CDR2 SASEGT. The CDR3 is 15 amino acids. The V end was cut by 1 base, the J end by 3 bases, with 10 bases between.

The chain links TRBV30 to TRBJ2-7, with a possible D match to TRBD2 (6 bases). Deletions cut 1 base from V and 2 bases from J, with 15 bases between. The CDR3 loop spans 15 amino acids. CDR1 is GTSNPN, CDR2 SVGIG, per germline (reference sequence). In DNA, the CDR3 is TGTGCCTGGAGTGGTTACGGGACTGGTACCTACGAGCAGTACTTC. Residues: CAWSGYGTGTYEQYF.